A selection of T cell receptor beta chains follows, all from one sample in a study of cytomegalovirus exposure and HLA in healthy donors. The table came from immunoSEQ multiplex PCR; TCRdb's copy has only in-frame clones and leaves some out. This sample has some 120,000 clones; approximately 61% occur once, and the top ten carry around 1.6%. Sequenced: PBMCs. The receptors here all came from a man between 25 and 39 years old in good health and CMV-seropositive. Each CDR3 is given with its conserved first and last residue. D genes are given only for firm matches. Clone size is stated in some rows and not others, as once, few, many or a class when expanded.

>few|TRBJ2-1|TRBD2|TRBV4-3
TGCGCCAGCAGCCGCGGACTAGCGGGAGACAATGAGCAGTTCTTC
CASSRGLAGDNEQFF
>NA|TRBJ2-7|NA|TRBV13
TGTGCCAGCAGCTTCAGGAGGGCCGTTGCCTACGAGCAGTACTTC
CASSFRRAVAYEQYF
>few|TRBJ2-3|TRBD2|TRBV4-2
TGTGCCAGCAGCCAAGACCTAGCGGGGGGCACAGATACGCAGTATTTT
CASSQDLAGGTDTQYF
>NA|TRBJ2-1|NA|TRBV12-5
TGTGCTAGTGGTTTGGTAAGAAGTGAAGGGGGTGAGCAGTTCTTC
CASGLVRSEGGEQFF
>once|TRBJ2-7|NA|TRBV11-1
TGTGCCAGCAGCTTAGACAGGGACTACGAGCAGTACTTC
CASSLDRDYEQYF
>NA|TRBJ1-4|NA|TRBV4-3
TGCGCCAGCAGCCAAACCTGGATGGAGGATGAAAAACTGTTTTTT
CASSQTWMEDEKLFF
>NA|TRBJ2-3|NA|TRBV7-8
TGTGCCAGCAGCCCCAGTCACCTAGTCGGCACAGATACGCAGTATTTT
CASSPSHLVGTDTQYF
>NA|TRBJ1-2|TRBD1|TRBV5-5
TGTGCCAGCAGCTTGGCTCGGACAGGGAACTATGGCTACACCTTC
CASSLARTGNYGYTF
>few|TRBJ1-2|TRBD1|TRBV6-5
TGTGCCAGCAGCCCCAAACAGGGGGCTGGCTATGGCTACACCTTC
CASSPKQGAGYGYTF
>NA|TRBJ2-5|TRBD1|TRBV7-9
TGTTCCAGCAGCTTTCTAGGACAGGGAACAGGGGAGACCCAGTACTTC
CSSSFLGQGTGETQYF
>NA|TRBJ1-2|NA|TRBV5-6
TGTGCCAGCAGCCACTTCCATGGCTACACCTTC
CASSHFHGYTF
>once|TRBJ2-7|TRBD2|TRBV4-1
TGCGCCAGCAGCCTACTAGCGGGAGAGTTAGGCGAGCAGTACTTC
CASSLLAGELGEQYF
>few|TRBJ2-2|NA|TRBV6-6
TGTGCCAGCAGACCCCTAGGAGCCGGGGAGCTGTTTTTT
CASRPLGAGELFF
>NA|TRBJ2-1|TRBD2|TRBV18
TGTGCCAGCTCACCCCAGCCGGCGGGAGGGCCTTGGGAGCAGTTCTTC
CASSPQPAGGPWEQFF
>NA|TRBJ2-3|TRBD2|TRBV6-4
TGTGCCACCTCCGGGAGGGGCCGCGACACAGATACGCAGTATTTT
CATSGRGRDTDTQYF
>NA|TRBJ2-1|TRBD2|TRBV4-2
TGTGCCAGCAGCCAAGAGGGGCTAGCGGGAGGCCCGAGTGAGCAGTTCTTC
CASSQEGLAGGPSEQFF
>NA|TRBJ1-2|NA|TRBV28
TGTGCCAGCAGTTTAAATCGAAGAGGAAACTATGGCTACACCTTC
CASSLNRRGNYGYTF
>once|TRBJ2-2|TRBD2|TRBV13
TGTGCCAGCAGCCTACGACTAGCGGGAGGGGCCGGGGAGCTGTTTTTT
CASSLRLAGGAGELFF
>NA|TRBJ2-7|TRBD1|TRBV11-1
TGTGCCAGCAGCTTAGGGGACAGCTACGAGCAGTACTTC
CASSLGDSYEQYF
>NA|TRBJ2-7|TRBD2|TRBV2
TGTGCCAGCAGCCTAGCGGAATCCTACGAGCAGTACTTC
CASSLAESYEQYF
>NA|TRBJ2-2|NA|TRBV7-9
TGTGCCAGCAGCGAGAGACGGGAAGCGCGATCCACCGGGGAGCTGTTTTTT
CASSERREARSTGELFF
>NA|TRBJ2-2|NA|TRBV5-1
TGCGCCAGCAGCAACTTGGACAGCACCTACACCGGGGAGCTGTTTTTT
CASSNLDSTYTGELFF
>NA|TRBJ1-5|TRBD1|TRBV19
TGTGCCAGTAATACAGGGGTCAATCAGCCCCAGCATTTT
CASNTGVNQPQHF
>NA|TRBJ2-7|TRBD1|TRBV18
TGTGCCAGCTCATACGGACAGGGGATAACCTACGAGCAGTACTTC
CASSYGQGITYEQYF
>NA|TRBJ2-7|TRBD2|TRBV5-1
TGCGCCAGCAGCCTTCCCCGGGAGGCCCGAGGGGCGGTCTACGAGCAGTACTTC
CASSLPREARGAVYEQYF
>NA|TRBJ2-5|NA|TRBV28
TGTGCCAGCAGTTTATGGGAACGAGGGACCCAGTACTTC
CASSLWERGTQYF
>NA|TRBJ2-7|NA|TRBV7-9
TGTGCCAGCAGCTTTACCGGGGGAAGCTCCTACGAGCAGTACTTC
CASSFTGGSSYEQYF